This T cell receptor (beta chain) derives from a study of blood T cell repertoires in COVID-19. Looking at the study overall: The United States, Italy and Spain provided the acute and convalescent COVID-19 samples.

Original data processing: Reference gene primer amplification gave estimated nucleated cell counts. Some clones are missing from TCRdb's copy, which holds only in-frame ones; the method was immunoSEQ multiplex PCR. Clone size and the V and J calls come from that table; the DNA yielded D and trimming. The data hold about 200,000 clones, with approximately 87% observed a single time. V dropped 4 bases and J dropped 4; count of bases not matched to a gene: 4. Germline CDR1 reads SNHLY; CDR2 reads FYNNEI. The CDR3 sequence is 14 residues long. The J gene is TRBJ1-5, the V gene TRBV2; 7 nucleotides agree with TRBD1. The material sequenced was peripheral blood. The receptor's source is a woman between 65 and 79 years old with acute or convalescent COVID-19. CDR3 DNA: TGTGCCAGCAGTGCCGGGGGACAGAATCAGCCCCAGCATTTT. Protein: CASSAGGQNQPQHF. The entire variable domain, with the rest obtained from reference TRBV2 and TRBJ1-5, is as follows: EPEVTQTPSHQVTQMGQEVILRCVPISNHLYFYWYRQILGQKVEFLVSFYNNEISEKSEIFDDQFSVERPDGSNFTLKIRSTKLEDSAMYFCASSAGGQNQPQHFGDGTRLSIL.